The 27 T cell receptor beta chains reported below all come from one sample, sequenced in a study of cytomegalovirus exposure and HLA in healthy donors. PCR amplification relied on 60 Vbeta primers (plus 13 Jbeta primers). The protocol was immunoSEQ multiplex PCR, while the TCRdb copy is restricted to in-frame clones and leaves out a portion. The table has under 150,000 clones, 75% to 85% seen once; the top ten hold around 4.1%. What was sequenced was PBMCs. These receptors originate from a woman aged 40 to 49 in good health and CMV-seronegative.

V is TRBV4-2 and J is TRBJ2-5; 9 positions match TRBD2. The length of the CDR3 is 14 residues. The germline gives CDR1 LGHNA, CDR2 YNFKEQ. The V segment lost 4 bases and the J segment 4 bases; nucleotides outside the gene matches: 4. The CDR3: CASSLAGEGETQYF. CDR3 coding DNA: TGTGCCAGCAGCCTAGCGGGAGAAGGAGAGACCCAGTACTTC.

This chain links TRBV19 with TRBJ2-5, with 8 bases matching TRBD1. The V gene end was trimmed by 10 bases and the J gene end by 5 bases; junction bases not matched to a gene: 3. CDR3 length equals 11 residues. The germline CDR1 and CDR2 sequences are LNHDA and SQIVND (reference sequence). CDR3 coding DNA: TGTGCCATGGACAGGGTTGAGACCCAGTACTTC. The encoded protein is CAMDRVETQYF.

This clone showed up just a few times. The chain couples TRBV7-2 to TRBJ1-6; TRBD1 might be the D (6 bases). The germline V and J ends were trimmed by 5 bases and 12 bases, with 17 bases remaining between them. The CDR3 loop spans 14 amino acids. Germline-derived CDR1 and CDR2 are SGHTA and FQGNSA. The CDR3 DNA reads as TGTGCCAGCAGCGAGGACAGAGGGCTGGGACCCCTCCACTTT. It codes for CASSEDRGLGPLHF.

The genes are TRBV28 and TRBJ1-2; TRBD1 agrees at 9 bases. Trimming cost V 6 bases and J 1 base; bases outside gene matches: 6. The CDR3 is made up of 15 amino acids. Germline loops: CDR1 MDHEN, CDR2 SYDVKM. This CDR3 reads CASRVQGAFNYGYTF. The CDR3 DNA reads as TGTGCCAGCAGGGTACAGGGGGCCTTTAACTATGGCTACACCTTC.

The chain couples TRBV5-6 to TRBJ2-7, with 8 bases matching TRBD2. This CDR3 region has 15 residues. The V and J ends lost 2 bases and 3 bases, in that order; junction bases with no gene match: 7. The V gene's germline CDR1 is SGHDT and CDR2 YYEEEE. In DNA form, the CDR3 reads TGTGCCAGCAGCTTTGATAGCGGGAAGGGCTACGAGCAGTACTTC. Translated: CASSFDSGKGYEQYF.

In DNA form, the CDR3 reads TGTGCCATCATGACAGGGAGAGAGCAGTACTTC. Translated: CAIMTGREQYF. The chain couples TRBV10-3 to TRBJ2-7, with 7 bases aligning to TRBD1. CDR1 ENHRY and CDR2 SYGVKD come from the germline V gene. The V segment lost 7 bases and the J segment 7 bases; nucleotides outside the gene matches: 4. The CDR3 spans 11 residues.

The rearrangement joins TRBV11-2 to TRBJ1-1; D is perhaps TRBD1 (5 bases). The V end was cut by 5 bases, the J end by 4 bases, with 17 bases between. CDR1 and CDR2 from the germline V gene are SGHAT and FQNNGV. The CDR3 loop spans 15 amino acids. CDR3 amino acids: CASSPRAGWGTEAFF. CDR3 nucleotide sequence: TGTGCCAGCAGCCCCCGAGCAGGGTGGGGCACTGAAGCTTTCTTT.

The chain employs TRBV7-9 and TRBJ1-1; tentatively, D is TRBD1 (5 bases). The CDR3 contains 14 residues. Germline values: CDR1 SEHNR, CDR2 FQNEAQ (reference sequence). V was trimmed by 3 bases and J by 6 bases, leaving 14 bases between them. The CDR3 nucleotides are TGTGCCAGCAGCTTGGGATACGGGGGGGCTGAAGCTTTCTTT. It is translated as CASSLGYGGAEAFF.

The chain links TRBV29-1 to TRBJ2-1; D may be TRBD2 (6 bases). This CDR3 comprises 12 residues. The germline CDR1 and CDR2 sequences are SQVTM and ANQGSEA. The V end was cut by 8 bases, the J end by 5 bases, with 13 bases between. Here the CDR3 reads CSSRTGDNEQFF. The CDR3 DNA reads TGCAGCTCTCGGACGGGAGACAATGAGCAGTTCTTC.

The chain couples TRBV6-1 to TRBJ1-5; D not resolved. Germline V gene lookup returns CDR1 MNHNS and CDR2 SASEGT. Deletions cut 2 bases from V and 2 bases from J, with 7 bases between. The CDR3 has 14 amino acids. The DNA of the CDR3 is TGTGCCAGCAGTGAATGGCAGGGCAATCAGCCCCAGCATTTT. It is translated as CASSEWQGNQPQHF.

This chain links TRBV7-9 with TRBJ1-4; D might be TRBD1 (5 bases). V gave up 3 bases and J gave up 0 bases, with 14 bases separating them. The CDR3 loop spans 17 amino acids. CDR1 and CDR2 (germline): SEHNR, FQNEAQ (reference sequence). The CDR3 bases are TGTGCCAGCAGCTTTATTTTGGGGGGAGCAACTAATGAAAAACTGTTTTTT. Translating gives CASSFILGGATNEKLFF.

The CDR3 sequence: CASSLKRELYQETQYF. The DNA for the CDR3 is TGTGCCAGCAGCTTAAAACGGGAGCTCTACCAAGAGACCCAGTACTTC. The chain uses TRBV7-8 and TRBJ2-5, with D possibly TRBD2 on 6 matching bases. Germline V gene data show CDR1 as SGHVS and CDR2 as FQNEAQ. The CDR3 has 16 amino acids. V lost 2 bases and J 0 bases, leaving 13 bases between the germline ends.

The genes are TRBV29-1 and TRBJ2-2; no clear D gene. The V gene lost 4 bases and the J gene lost 6 bases, with 6 bases spanning the gap. The germline V gene encodes CDR1 SQVTM and CDR2 ANQGSEA. The CDR3 covers 11 residues. Here the CDR3 reads CSVVLAGELFF. The CDR3 bases are TGCAGCGTTGTTCTAGCCGGGGAGCTGTTTTTT.

DNA for the CDR3: TGTGCCAGCAGCTCCCCGAGTTACAATGAGCAGTTCTTC. Amino acid sequence: CASSSPSYNEQFF. The J gene is TRBJ2-1, the V gene TRBV9; D unclear. Germline CDR1 SGDLS, CDR2 YYNGEE. V was trimmed by 4 bases and J by 4 bases, leaving 9 bases between them. This CDR3 contains 13 residues.

This clone was seen just once. The chain recombines TRBV6-1 with TRBJ2-7; D is perhaps TRBD2 (5 bases). CDR1 and CDR2 from the germline V gene are MNHNS and SASEGT. Deletions cut 1 base from V and 1 base from J, with 8 bases between. CDR3 length: 14 amino acids. CDR3 residues: CASSEGTASYEQYF. DNA for the CDR3: TGTGCCAGCAGTGAAGGGACTGCGTCCTACGAGCAGTACTTC.

V gene TRBV5-8 combines with J gene TRBJ2-7; a weak D match, TRBD2 (6 bases). This CDR3 is built from 14 residues. The germline CDR1 and CDR2 sequences are SGHTS and YDEGEE. Trimming left V 0 bases short and J 6 bases short, with 13 bases between. The CDR3 sequence: CASSLAPRRAEQYF. The CDR3 coding sequence is TGTGCCAGCAGCTTGGCCCCTCGGAGGGCCGAGCAGTACTTC. Full variable domain (outside the CDR3, taken from reference TRBV5-8 and TRBJ2-7): EAGVTQSPTHLIKTRGQQATLRCSPISGHTSVYWYQQALGLGLQFLLWYDEGEERNRGNFPPRFSGRQFPNYSSELNVNALELEDSALYLCASSLAPRRAEQYFGPGTRLTVT.

The gene calls are TRBV2 and TRBJ1-5; no clear D. Trimming took off 5 bases at V and 4 bases at J, with 9 bases between the two ends. CDR1 SNHLY and CDR2 FYNNEI come from the germline V gene. The CDR3 is made up of 13 amino acids. CDR3 protein: CASSWAENQPQHF. The CDR3 DNA reads as TGTGCCAGCAGTTGGGCAGAGAATCAGCCCCAGCATTTT.

V is TRBV5-1 and J is TRBJ2-5; 7 nucleotides line up with TRBD1. The germline V gene encodes CDR1 SGHRS and CDR2 YFSETQ. J lost 2 bases, V lost 4 bases, and 5 bases had no gene match. This CDR3 is built from 14 residues. DNA of the CDR3: TGCGCCAGCAGCCGATCGGGACAGCAAGAGACCCAGTACTTC. Its translation: CASSRSGQQETQYF.

V usage is TRBV7-8 and J usage is TRBJ2-2, with 7 bases matching TRBD1. V trimming: 5 bases; J trimming: 7 bases; junction bases outside the gene matches: 10. The CDR3 length is 15 residues. Germline CDR1 is SGHVS and CDR2 is FQNEAQ. This CDR3 reads CASSAPGTVGGELFF. CDR3 in DNA: TGTGCCAGCAGCGCTCCCGGGACAGTAGGCGGGGAGCTGTTTTTT.

V gene TRBV28 combines with J gene TRBJ1-4; D remains unclear. The V end lost 5 bases, the J end lost 0 bases, and 7 bases lay between the germline ends. The V gene's germline CDR1 is MDHEN and CDR2 SYDVKM. This CDR3 is 14 amino acids long. The CDR3 here is CASSHSATNEKLFF. As DNA, the CDR3 is TGTGCCAGCAGTCACAGTGCAACTAATGAAAAACTGTTTTTT.

This clone came up a few times. The rearrangement links TRBV19 to TRBJ1-3; D perhaps matches TRBD1 (5 bases). This CDR3 is built from 15 residues. The V end was cut by 8 bases, the J end by 0 bases, with 14 bases between. CDR1 is LNHDA, CDR2 SQIVND, per germline (reference sequence). The chain's CDR3 is CASRPRTPSGNTIYF. The CDR3 nucleotides read TGTGCCAGTCGACCCCGGACACCCTCTGGAAACACCATATATTTT.

V usage is TRBV19 and J usage is TRBJ2-1; D is undetermined. The CDR3 runs 15 residues. In germline, CDR1 is LNHDA, CDR2 SQIVND (reference sequence). Trimming took 4 bases from V and 0 from J, leaving 10 bases between them. The CDR3 protein is CASSTWHRSYNEQFF. DNA of the CDR3: TGTGCCAGTAGTACGTGGCACCGCTCCTACAATGAGCAGTTCTTC.

This chain uses TRBV7-9 with TRBJ2-7, with 9 nucleotides matching TRBD1. CDR3 length: 19 residues. V shed 3 bases and J 3 bases; nucleotides not matched to a gene: 18. The germline gives CDR1 SEHNR, CDR2 FQNEAQ (reference sequence). The chain's CDR3 is CASSFPGTGLGLGVYEQYF. The CDR3 nucleotides are TGTGCCAGCAGCTTCCCCGGGACAGGGTTGGGTCTGGGTGTCTACGAGCAGTACTTC. The variable domain in full, with the rest retrieved from reference TRBV7-9 and TRBJ2-7, is DTGVSQNPRHKITKRGQNVTFRCDPISEHNRLYWYRQTLGQGPEFLTYFQNEAQLEKSRLLSDRFSAERPKGSFSTLEIQRTEQGDSAMYLCASSFPGTGLGLGVYEQYFGPGTRLTVT.

Note on this clone: Germline is not matched at one junction end, which may reflect a read error. For the CDR3, the DNA is TGTGCCAGCAGTTTGGGAGGGACAGGTGGCAATCAGCCCCAGCATTTT. Its translation: CASSLGGTGGNQPQHF. V and J are TRBV5-8 and TRBJ1-5; 8 positions match TRBD1. The CDR3 runs 16 residues. Germline CDR1 reads SGHTS; CDR2 reads YDEGEE.

The chain recombines TRBV9 with TRBJ2-5; tentatively, D is TRBD2 (5 bases). The germline V and J ends were trimmed by 0 bases and 2 bases, with 26 bases remaining between them. The CDR3 spans 20 residues. Germline assignment: CDR1 SGDLS and CDR2 YYNGEE. CDR3 protein: CASSVGVGDAGLAYQETQYF. DNA for the CDR3: TGTGCCAGCAGCGTAGGAGTGGGAGATGCAGGTCTTGCCTATCAAGAGACCCAGTACTTC.

To note about this clone: Germline and junction disagree at one end, which may indicate a read error. The V and J genes are TRBV6-1 and TRBJ1-5; 9 bases map to TRBD1. The germline gives CDR1 MNHNS, CDR2 SASEGT. The CDR3 contains 15 residues. The CDR3: CASREGQGSSQPQHF. The CDR3 nucleotides read TGTGCCAGCAGGGAGGGACAGGGAAGCAGTCAGCCCCAGCATTTT.

This clone was counted a few times. Compared with germline, one end of the junction differs, possibly owing to a read error. CDR3 sequence: CASTLGLGETDTQYF. The CDR3 DNA reads as TGTGCCAGCACCTTAGGACTAGGAGAGACAGATACGCAGTATTTT. The chain employs TRBV7-2 and TRBJ2-3; 7 positions agree with TRBD2. Germline V lookup: CDR1 SGHTA, CDR2 FQGNSA. CDR3 length equals 15 residues.